A single sample is the source of the 21 T cell receptor beta chains below, sequenced in a study of cytomegalovirus exposure and HLA in healthy donors. PCR employed 60 Vbeta and 13 Jbeta primers. TCRdb's copy holds only in-frame clones and misses some; the assay was immunoSEQ multiplex PCR. The table shows about 160,000 clones, with over 75% occurring only once. Sequencing used PBMCs. These receptors came from a man aged 45-65 years in good health and CMV-seropositive.

The gene calls are TRBV15 and TRBJ2-5; tentatively, D is TRBD2 (6 bases). This CDR3 spans 16 amino acids. Germline CDR1 reads LNHNV; CDR2 reads YYDKDF (reference sequence). The germline V and J ends were trimmed by 1 base and 4 bases, with 16 bases remaining between them. In DNA form, the CDR3 reads TGTGCCACCAGCAGAGGGGGCTCGGGGGAATTAGAGACCCAGTACTTC. Protein sequence: CATSRGGSGELETQYF.

The chain employs TRBV27 and TRBJ2-3, with D perhaps matching TRBD1 (6 bases). The V end lost 6 bases, the J end lost 1 base, and 14 bases lay between the germline ends. CDR1 MNHEY and CDR2 SMNVEV come from the germline V gene (reference sequence). The CDR3 consists of 15 residues. CDR3 sequence: CASRANRVRTDTQYF. The CDR3 nucleotides read TGTGCCAGCAGAGCCAACAGGGTCCGCACAGATACGCAGTATTTT.

The V and J genes are TRBV6-6 and TRBJ1-1; TRBD1 is a possible D gene (6 bases). CDR3 length: 14 amino acids. The V gene lost 5 bases and the J gene lost 2 bases, with 12 bases spanning the gap. Germline CDR1 MNHNY, CDR2 SVGAGI (reference sequence). CDR3 protein: CASSTTGLNTEAFF. The CDR3 nucleotides are TGTGCCAGCAGTACGACAGGCTTAAACACTGAAGCTTTCTTT.

The V gene is TRBV4-1, the J gene TRBJ1-5, with D tentatively TRBD1 (5 bases). The CDR3 has 15 amino acids. V was clipped by 4 bases and J by 3 bases, with 13 bases between them. Germline CDR1 is MGHRA and CDR2 is YSYEKL. This CDR3 is CASSPTASFNQPQHF. The CDR3 DNA reads TGCGCCAGCAGCCCGACAGCGTCCTTCAATCAGCCCCAGCATTTT.

This clone was found once. The J gene is TRBJ2-1, the V gene TRBV6-1, with D perhaps TRBD1 (6 bases). Germline V lookup: CDR1 MNHNS, CDR2 SASEGT. The CDR3 spans 15 residues. V was trimmed by 8 bases and J by 10 bases, leaving 24 bases between them. CDR3 coding DNA: TGTGCCAGCCGTCGAGGGGACACTCAACTCGGGGAGCAGTTCTTC. Its translation is CASRRGDTQLGEQFF.

The V gene is TRBV27, the J gene TRBJ1-1, with TRBD1 as a possible D gene (6 bases). The CDR3 totals 14 residues. Germline CDR1 MNHEY, CDR2 SMNVEV (reference sequence). Trimming took 6 bases from V and 6 from J, leaving 17 bases between them. The CDR3 DNA follows: TGTGCCAGCAGACCGGGACAACCCACCGCTGAAGCTTTCTTT. This translates into CASRPGQPTAEAFF.

The J gene is TRBJ1-2, the V gene TRBV7-2, with TRBD1 matching 10 bases. Germline CDR1 is SGHTA and CDR2 is FQGNSA. V was pared by 7 bases and J by 0 bases, with 17 bases of the junction left unmatched. The CDR3 is 19 residues long. The CDR3 DNA reads as TGTGCCAGCACTCCTCCGGGACAGGGGTGGACCCTCACTAACTATGGCTACACCTTC. This translates into CASTPPGQGWTLTNYGYTF.

The genes are TRBV29-1 and TRBJ2-7, with 14 positions matching TRBD2. V dropped 6 bases and J dropped 4; count of bases not matched to a gene: 5. Germline V gene lookup returns CDR1 SQVTM and CDR2 ANQGSEA. The CDR3 covers 14 residues. CDR3: CSVPGTSGSYEQYF. The CDR3 nucleotides are TGCAGCGTGCCCGGGACTAGCGGGAGTTACGAGCAGTACTTC.

The chain has TRBV5-1 and TRBJ1-1, with D unclear. CDR3 length equals 12 residues. The ends were cut back, 2 bases at V and 3 bases at J, with 5 bases in the middle. Germline-derived CDR1 and CDR2 are SGHRS and YFSETQ. The CDR3 sequence: CASSLLDTEAFF. The CDR3, as DNA: TGCGCCAGCAGCTTACTGGACACTGAAGCTTTCTTT.

This chain joins TRBV28 and TRBJ2-2; 10 positions match TRBD1. This CDR3 contains 16 residues. Trimming at V came to 6 bases and at J to 5 bases, leaving 9 bases not matched to a gene. Germline lookup yields CDR1 MDHEN and CDR2 SYDVKM. The DNA for the CDR3 is TGTGCCAGCAGCCGCCCGGGACAGGGGAGGACCGGGGAGCTGTTTTTT. The encoded protein is CASSRPGQGRTGELFF.

The chain employs TRBV5-6 and TRBJ1-3; weak D call: TRBD1 (5 bases). CDR1 is SGHDT and CDR2 is YYEEEE in the germline V gene. Trimming took off 4 bases at V and 0 bases at J, with 14 bases between the two ends. This CDR3 has 16 amino acids. The DNA of the CDR3 is TGTGCCAGCAGCATCGGAAGGGGCTCCTCTGGAAACACCATATATTTT. As protein: CASSIGRGSSGNTIYF.

V gene TRBV11-2 combines with J gene TRBJ2-5, with 8 bases that match TRBD1. In germline, CDR1 is SGHAT, CDR2 FQNNGV. With V trimmed by 1 base and J by 6 bases, 10 bases remained unmatched. The CDR3 runs 16 residues. This CDR3 is CASSLVQGGSGKTQYF. The CDR3 coding sequence is TGTGCCAGCAGCTTAGTACAGGGGGGTAGTGGGAAGACCCAGTACTTC.

The V call is TRBV5-1, the J call TRBJ2-5, with TRBD1 as a possible D gene (6 bases). Trimming took off 3 bases at V and 5 bases at J, with 17 bases between the two ends. CDR3 length: 15 residues. The germline CDR1 and CDR2 sequences are SGHRS and YFSETQ. CDR3 DNA: TGCGCCAGCAGCTCTCAGGGGAAAGAGAGGGAGACCCAGTACTTC. Protein product: CASSSQGKERETQYF. The whole variable domain, remainder taken from reference TRBV5-1 and TRBJ2-5, is KAGVTQTPRYLIKTRGQQVTLSCSPISGHRSVSWYQQTPGQGLQFLFEYFSETQRNKGNFPGRFSGRQFSNSRSEMNVSTLELGDSALYLCASSSQGKERETQYFGPGTRLLVL.

As DNA, the CDR3 is TGTGCCAGCAGCGGGGGGAGTCCCACAGATACGCAGTATTTT. Its translation: CASSGGSPTDTQYF. This rearrangement joins TRBV7-3 to TRBJ2-3; a possible D gene is TRBD2 (6 bases). CDR1 is SGHTA, CDR2 FQGTGA, per germline. The V and J ends lost 5 bases and 2 bases respectively, with 11 bases between them. The CDR3 sequence is 14 residues long. The entire variable domain, with the rest obtained from reference TRBV7-3 and TRBJ2-3, is as follows: GAGVSQTPSNKVTEKGKYVELRCDPISGHTALYWYRQSLGQGPEFLIYFQGTGAADDSGLPNDRFFAVRPEGSVSTLKIQRTERGDSAVYLCASSGGSPTDTQYFGPGTRLTVL.

This clone has just a few counts. V and J are TRBV19 and TRBJ1-5, with D hard to call. Germline V gene data show CDR1 as LNHDA and CDR2 as SQIVND (reference sequence). This CDR3 spans 14 amino acids. With 5 bases removed from V and 0 bases from J, the gap between germline ends came to 8 bases. The CDR3 region is CASSGQFSNQPQHF. The CDR3 DNA sequence: TGTGCCAGTAGTGGGCAGTTTAGCAATCAGCCCCAGCATTTT.

This rearrangement joins TRBV6-6 to TRBJ2-3, with a weak D call TRBD2 (5 bases). V lost 5 bases to trimming and J lost 6 bases, with 12 bases between them. CDR3 size: 13 residues. Germline loops: CDR1 MNHNY, CDR2 SVGAGI (reference sequence). CDR3 bases: TGTGCCAGCAGTACACCGCGGGCGGATACGCAGTATTTT. Translated, it gives CASSTPRADTQYF.

The V and J genes are TRBV4-3 and TRBJ2-1; possibly TRBD2 for D (6 bases). The CDR3 length is 17 residues. Germline values: CDR1 LGHNA, CDR2 YSLEER. V lost 3 bases and J 3 bases, leaving 18 bases between the germline ends. This CDR3 is CASSQDPTSSLYNEQFF. The CDR3 DNA is TGCGCCAGCAGCCAGGACCCTACTAGCTCCCTCTACAATGAGCAGTTCTTC.

The rearrangement links TRBV5-4 to TRBJ1-4; a weak D match, TRBD1 (6 bases). This CDR3 has 15 amino acids. The germline gives CDR1 SGHNT, CDR2 YYREEE (reference sequence). The germline V and J ends were trimmed by 4 bases and 2 bases, with 12 bases remaining between them. The CDR3 DNA sequence: TGTGCCAGCAGCGCAGCCAGGGGTACTAATGAAAAACTGTTTTTT. Its protein product is CASSAARGTNEKLFF.

A single count supports this clone. The J gene is TRBJ1-4, the V gene TRBV28; possibly TRBD1 for D (6 bases). Germline V gene lookup returns CDR1 MDHEN and CDR2 SYDVKM. The CDR3 contains 15 residues. The germline V and J ends were trimmed by 4 bases and 8 bases, with 17 bases remaining between them. The DNA of the CDR3 is TGTGCCAGCAGTTCAACAGGGTCTGGTACGGAAAAACTGTTTTTT. Amino acids: CASSSTGSGTEKLFF. The variable domain in full, with the rest retrieved from reference TRBV28 and TRBJ1-4, is DVKVTQSSRYLVKRTGEKVFLECVQDMDHENMFWYRQDPGLGLRLIYFSYDVKMKEKGDIPEGYSVSREKKERFSLILESASTNQTSMYLCASSSTGSGTEKLFFGSGTQLSVL.

This chain joins TRBV2 and TRBJ1-1; D ambiguous. In germline, CDR1 is SNHLY, CDR2 FYNNEI. CDR3 length: 14 residues. Trimming removed 4 bases at V and 3 bases at J, with 12 bases between. In nucleotides, the CDR3 is TGTGCCAGCAGTGCGGTATTCACGGACACTGAAGCTTTCTTT. It yields the protein CASSAVFTDTEAFF.

J is TRBJ2-7 and V is TRBV5-1, with D perhaps matching TRBD2 (5 bases). The CDR3 runs 15 residues. Germline assignment: CDR1 SGHRS and CDR2 YFSETQ. Trimming took off 4 bases at V and 2 bases at J, with 16 bases between the two ends. Here the CDR3 DNA reads TGCGCCAGCAGCCGAGGACTCTTGCCCGCCTACGAGCAGTACTTC. Its protein is CASSRGLLPAYEQYF.